The rows below give T cell receptor beta chains drawn from one sample of a study of blood T cell repertoires in COVID-19. The protocol was immunoSEQ multiplex PCR, while the TCRdb copy is restricted to in-frame clones and leaves out a portion. The profile shows under 300,000 clones, 70% to 90% of them singletons. The sample comprised peripheral blood. Receptor source: a woman aged 65 to 85 with COVID-19, enrolled during active disease. Each CDR3 is given with its conserved first and last residue. A D gene is named only where the DNA matches it firmly. The listing skips clone size in some rows; elsewhere it reads once, few, many or a size class.

D	J	V	size	DNA	CDR3
TRBD1	TRBJ1-5	TRBV12-5	.	TGTGCTAGTGGTTACACAGGGGGCGCAGGACAGCCCCAGCATTTT	CASGYTGGAGQPQHF
TRBD1	TRBJ2-2	TRBV28	.	TGTGCCAGCAGTGCGGGTGGGACAGGAGACACCGGGGAGCTGTTTTTT	CASSAGGTGDTGELFF
.	TRBJ1-1	TRBV7-9	few	TGTGCCAGCAGCCGTCCAGGCGTGGCCACTGAAGCTTTCTTT	CASSRPGVATEAFF
TRBD1	TRBJ2-7	TRBV18	.	TGTGCCAGCTCCCCCGACAGGGTAAAATACGAGCAGTACTTC	CASSPDRVKYEQYF
TRBD1	TRBJ1-6	TRBV2	.	TGTGCCAGCCACGACAGGGGGGAACAAAATTCACCCCTCCACTTT	CASHDRGEQNSPLHF
.	TRBJ2-3	TRBV6-9	.	TGTGCCAGCAGTTTCTACGGGGGGCAGTCAGATACGCAGTATTTT	CASSFYGGQSDTQYF
.	TRBJ2-1	TRBV5-1	.	TGCGCCAGCAGCTTGTCGAATGAGCAGTTCTTC	CASSLSNEQFF
TRBD1	TRBJ2-1	TRBV24-1	.	TGTGCCACCAGTGATACTACAGGGGGCGATGAGCAGTTCTTC	CATSDTTGGDEQFF
.	TRBJ2-3	TRBV7-2	.	TGTGCCAGCACCGCATCCGGGGTAGATACGCAGTATTTT	CASTASGVDTQYF
.	TRBJ1-6	TRBV4-1	.	TGCGCCAGCAGCCAGATTGCGGGCTGGAATTCACCCCTCCACTTT	CASSQIAGWNSPLHF
TRBD1	TRBJ1-2	TRBV6-2/TRBV6-3	.	TGTGCCAGCAGTTGGACAGGGGGGGATGGCTACACCTTC	CASSWTGGDGYTF
TRBD2	TRBJ2-5	TRBV5-6	once	TGTGCCAGCAGCCCCCAATGGACTAGCGGGGAAGAGACCCAGTACTTC	CASSPQWTSGEETQYF
.	TRBJ2-7	TRBV11-2	.	TGTGCCAGCAGCTTCCCCACGTACGGGAAAAACCGCTCCTACGAGCAGTACTTC	CASSFPTYGKNRSYEQYF
TRBD1	TRBJ2-2	TRBV18	.	TGTGCCAGCTCACCACCGCCAGGGGGAAGGACCGGGGAGCTGTTTTTT	CASSPPPGGRTGELFF
.	TRBJ2-7	TRBV21-1	.	TGTGCCAGCATGGGACTAGCGAGCTACGAGCAGTACTTC	CASMGLASYEQYF
.	TRBJ2-5	TRBV7-3	few	TGTGCCAGCAGCTTAATGGCTTTAGAGACCCAGTACTTC	CASSLMALETQYF
TRBD1	TRBJ1-6	TRBV19	few	TGTGCCAGTAGTTCCACGACAGGGGTAAATTCACCCCTCCACTTT	CASSSTTGVNSPLHF
.	TRBJ1-2	TRBV5-1	.	TGCGCCAGCAGCTTGGTTGCCGGAGGGGATGGTTACACCTTC	CASSLVAGGDGYTF
TRBD2	TRBJ2-3	TRBV7-6	.	TGTGCCAGCAGCTTTAGCGGGACAAACACAGATACGCAGTATTTT	CASSFSGTNTDTQYF
TRBD1	TRBJ1-1	TRBV4-3	.	TGCGCCAGCAGGGAAACAGGGGGCACTGAAGCTTTCTTT	CASRETGGTEAFF
TRBD1	TRBJ1-6	TRBV3-1/TRBV3-2	.	TGTGCCAGCAGTCCCAACACCGGGACAGGGGGTTCACCCCTCCACTTT	CASSPNTGTGGSPLHF
.	TRBJ1-1	TRBV9	.	TGTGCCAGCAGCGTAGCGGGGGGGAGCTCTGAAGCTTTCTTT	CASSVAGGSSEAFF
TRBD1	TRBJ1-6	TRBV19	.	TGTGCCAGTAGTCCCACAGGGGGAGATTCACCCCTCCACTTT	CASSPTGGDSPLHF
.	TRBJ2-5	TRBV7-2	.	TGTGCCAGCAGCTTGACTTTTAAAGAGACCCAGTACTTC	CASSLTFKETQYF
TRBD1	TRBJ2-7	TRBV7-8	once	TGTGCCAGCAGCACCGATTCCGACAGGGTGACCTACGAGCAGTACTTC	CASSTDSDRVTYEQYF
.	TRBJ1-1	TRBV30	once	TGTGCCTTCCTATCTATACAGGGCACTGAAGCTTTCTTT	CAFLSIQGTEAFF
.	TRBJ2-1	TRBV29-1	once	TGCAGCGACCTCCGGGGGAGCTCCTACAATGAGCAGTTCTTC	CSDLRGSSYNEQFF
.	TRBJ2-7	TRBV12-3/TRBV12-4	.	TGTGCCAGCAGCCGATATAGCTCCTACGAGCAGTACTTC	CASSRYSSYEQYF
.	TRBJ1-3	TRBV7-3	.	TGTGCCAGCAGCTCGGCGGGGGGAACTGGAAACACCATATATTTT	CASSSAGGTGNTIYF
TRBD1	TRBJ2-5	TRBV5-1	.	TGCGCCAGCAGTTTTGGTCAGGGGGCCGGGACCCAGTACTTC	CASSFGQGAGTQYF
.	TRBJ1-3	TRBV13	.	TGTGCCAGCAGCACCGCGGGCTCTGGAAACACCATATATTTT	CASSTAGSGNTIYF